This TCR beta chain was sequenced in a study of OX40 agonist ivuxolimab in advanced cancers. The assay was immunoSEQ multiplex PCR, and TCRdb's table has in-frame clones only and misses some. The table records just over 90,000 clones, more than 75% of them present only once. This clone was counted a single time. The CDR3 is 13 amino acids. Per germline, CDR1 SGHTA and CDR2 FQGTGA. V shed 4 bases and J shed 3 bases, with 9 bases lying between them. The J gene is TRBJ2-5, the V gene TRBV7-3; D call uncertain. This clonotype was obtained from an adult with an advanced solid tumor such as melanoma, head and neck, liver or kidney cancer. This material consisted of CD4+ or CD8+ T cells sorted from blood, taken in a trial of the OX40 agonist ivuxolimab. In nucleotides, the CDR3 is TGTGCCAGCAGCTATAGGCGGAAAGAGACCCAGTACTTC. This translates into CASSYRRKETQYF.